This TCR beta chain was captured in a study of technical replicates of blood from a handful of donors. TCRdb's table, derived via immunoSEQ multiplex PCR, lists solely in-frame clones and lacks some. The data show around 14,000 clones, roughly 83% seen once. From germline, CDR1 is KGHSH and CDR2 LQKENI. V lost 2 bases and J 7 bases, leaving 12 bases between the germline ends. The CDR3 spans 14 residues. The rearrangement uses TRBV18 and TRBJ1-5, with unresolved D. The sequence derives from a human donor in good health. The sequenced material came from PBMCs. Here the CDR3 reads CASSPGGSFQPQHF. Here the CDR3 DNA reads TGTGCCAGCTCACCAGGTGGCAGTTTCCAGCCCCAGCATTTT. The full variable domain, in which reference TRBV18 and TRBJ1-5 provide the parts outside the CDR3, is NAGVMQNPRHLVRRRGQEARLRCSPMKGHSHVYWYRQLPEEGLKFMVYLQKENIIDESGMPKERFSAEFPKEGPSILRIQQVVRGDSAAYFCASSPGGSFQPQHFGDGTRLSIL.